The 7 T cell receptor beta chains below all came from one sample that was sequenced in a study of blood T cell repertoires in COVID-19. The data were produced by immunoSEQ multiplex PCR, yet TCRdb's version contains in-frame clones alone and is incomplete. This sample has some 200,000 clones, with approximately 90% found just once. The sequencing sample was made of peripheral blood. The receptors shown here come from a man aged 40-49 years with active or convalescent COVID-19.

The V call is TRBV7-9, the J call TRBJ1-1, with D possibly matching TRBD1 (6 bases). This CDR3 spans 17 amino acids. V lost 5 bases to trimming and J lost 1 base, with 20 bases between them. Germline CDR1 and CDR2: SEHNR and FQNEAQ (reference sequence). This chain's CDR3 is CASSPPAPGQGNTEAFF. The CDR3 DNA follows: TGTGCCAGCAGCCCTCCGGCACCGGGACAAGGGAACACTGAAGCTTTCTTT. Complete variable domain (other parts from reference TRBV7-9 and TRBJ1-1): DTGVSQNPRHKITKRGQNVTFRCDPISEHNRLYWYRQTLGQGPEFLTYFQNEAQLEKSRLLSDRFSAERPKGSFSTLEIQRTEQGDSAMYLCASSPPAPGQGNTEAFFGQGTRLTVV.

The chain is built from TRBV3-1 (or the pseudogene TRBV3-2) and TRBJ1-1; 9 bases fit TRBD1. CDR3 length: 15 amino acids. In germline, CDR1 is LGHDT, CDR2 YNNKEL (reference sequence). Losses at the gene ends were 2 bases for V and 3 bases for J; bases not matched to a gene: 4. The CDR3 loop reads CASSQTGGADTEAFF. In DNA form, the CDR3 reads TGTGCCAGCAGCCAAACAGGGGGCGCGGACACTGAAGCTTTCTTT.

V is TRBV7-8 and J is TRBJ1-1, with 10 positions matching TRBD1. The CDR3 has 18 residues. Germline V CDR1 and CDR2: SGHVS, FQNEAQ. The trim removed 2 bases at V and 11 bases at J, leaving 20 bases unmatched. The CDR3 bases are TGTGCCAGCAGCTTATCGGGACAGGGGATTGGGGGGACGGTAAGGGCTTTCTTT. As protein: CASSLSGQGIGGTVRAFF.

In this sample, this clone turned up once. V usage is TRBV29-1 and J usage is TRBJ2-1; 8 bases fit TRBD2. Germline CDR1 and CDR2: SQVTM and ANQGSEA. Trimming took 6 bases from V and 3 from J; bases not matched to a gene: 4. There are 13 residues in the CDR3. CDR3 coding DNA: TGCAGCGTCTGGGCGGGGGGCTACAATGAGCAGTTCTTC. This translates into CSVWAGGYNEQFF.

CDR3 in DNA: TGTGCCAGTAGTAGGAGGGGCAGCGCGGACTTCTCTGGAAACACCATATATTTT. Its protein is CASSRRGSADFSGNTIYF. The rearrangement links TRBV19 to TRBJ1-3, with D perhaps matching TRBD1 (5 bases). Between the trimmed V and J ends, which lost 4 bases and 0 bases, there was a span of 19 bases. From germline, CDR1 is LNHDA and CDR2 SQIVND (reference sequence). The CDR3 runs to 18 residues.

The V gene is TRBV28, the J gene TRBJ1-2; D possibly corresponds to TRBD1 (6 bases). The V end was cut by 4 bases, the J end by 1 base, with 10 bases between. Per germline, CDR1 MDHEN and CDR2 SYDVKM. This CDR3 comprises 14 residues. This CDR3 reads CASSSTQGNYGYTF. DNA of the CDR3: TGTGCCAGCAGTTCGACACAGGGTAACTATGGCTACACCTTC.

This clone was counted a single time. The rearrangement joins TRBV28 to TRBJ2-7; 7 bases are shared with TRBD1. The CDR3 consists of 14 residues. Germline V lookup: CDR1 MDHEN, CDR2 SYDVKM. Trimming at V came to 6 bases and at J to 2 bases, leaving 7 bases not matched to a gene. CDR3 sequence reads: CASRPGQVPYEQYF. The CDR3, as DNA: TGTGCCAGCAGACCTGGACAGGTTCCCTACGAGCAGTACTTC.